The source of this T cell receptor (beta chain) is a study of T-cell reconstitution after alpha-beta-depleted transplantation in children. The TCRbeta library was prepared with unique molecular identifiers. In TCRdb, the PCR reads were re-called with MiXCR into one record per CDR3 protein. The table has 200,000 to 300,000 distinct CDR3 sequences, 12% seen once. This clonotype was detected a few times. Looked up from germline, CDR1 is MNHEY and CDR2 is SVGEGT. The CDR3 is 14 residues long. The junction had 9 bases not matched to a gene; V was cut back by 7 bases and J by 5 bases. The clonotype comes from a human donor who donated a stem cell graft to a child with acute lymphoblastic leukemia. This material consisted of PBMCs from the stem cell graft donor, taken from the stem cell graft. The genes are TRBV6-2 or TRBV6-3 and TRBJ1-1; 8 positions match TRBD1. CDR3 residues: CASNPQGVWTEAFF. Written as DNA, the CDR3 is TGTGCCAGCAATCCACAGGGGGTATGGACTGAAGCTTTCTTT.